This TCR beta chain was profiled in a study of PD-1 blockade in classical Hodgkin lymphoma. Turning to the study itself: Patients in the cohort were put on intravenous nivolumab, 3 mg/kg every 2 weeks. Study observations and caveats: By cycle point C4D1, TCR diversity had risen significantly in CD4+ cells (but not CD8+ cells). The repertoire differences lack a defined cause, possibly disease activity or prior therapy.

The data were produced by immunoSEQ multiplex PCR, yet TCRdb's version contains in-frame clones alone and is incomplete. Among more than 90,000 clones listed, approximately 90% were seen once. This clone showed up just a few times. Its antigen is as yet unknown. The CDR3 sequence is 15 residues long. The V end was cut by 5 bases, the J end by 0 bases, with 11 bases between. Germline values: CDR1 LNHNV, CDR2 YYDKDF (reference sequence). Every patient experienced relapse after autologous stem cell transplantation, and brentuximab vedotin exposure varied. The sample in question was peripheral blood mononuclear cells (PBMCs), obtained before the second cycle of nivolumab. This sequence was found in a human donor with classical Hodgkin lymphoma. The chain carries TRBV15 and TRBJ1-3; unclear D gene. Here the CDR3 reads CATSQDGDSGNTIYF. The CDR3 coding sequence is TGTGCCACCAGCCAAGACGGGGACTCTGGAAACACCATATATTTT.